This T cell receptor (beta chain) was documented in a study of cytomegalovirus exposure and HLA in healthy donors. Findings of the study overall: Common viral pathogens seemed, in a later analysis, to connect with several of the most significant clusters. Analysis performed later showed TCR beta chains linked to HLA being more clonally expanded than equally common others. Most TCR beta V segments were productive about 87% or about 30% of the time in an earlier analysis.

PCR was performed using 60 Vbeta and 13 Jbeta primers. The assay was immunoSEQ multiplex PCR, and TCRdb's table has in-frame clones only and misses some. Of approximately 110,000 clones in the sample, around 69% are singletons; the top ten hold roughly 8.2%. With regard to this clone: Antigen unknown.

Germline V gene sequence: CDR1 SGHTA, CDR2 FQGNSA. The CDR3 length is 15 residues. The V end lost 4 bases, the J end lost 6 bases, and 18 bases lay between the germline ends. Sequencing used PBMCs. The sequence came from a woman between 40 and 55 years old in good health and CMV-seropositive. This chain uses TRBV7-2 with TRBJ1-2; no definite D call. The CDR3 reads CASSSDGRWIDGYTF. The CDR3 DNA follows: TGTGCCAGCAGCTCGGACGGGAGGTGGATAGATGGCTACACCTTC.